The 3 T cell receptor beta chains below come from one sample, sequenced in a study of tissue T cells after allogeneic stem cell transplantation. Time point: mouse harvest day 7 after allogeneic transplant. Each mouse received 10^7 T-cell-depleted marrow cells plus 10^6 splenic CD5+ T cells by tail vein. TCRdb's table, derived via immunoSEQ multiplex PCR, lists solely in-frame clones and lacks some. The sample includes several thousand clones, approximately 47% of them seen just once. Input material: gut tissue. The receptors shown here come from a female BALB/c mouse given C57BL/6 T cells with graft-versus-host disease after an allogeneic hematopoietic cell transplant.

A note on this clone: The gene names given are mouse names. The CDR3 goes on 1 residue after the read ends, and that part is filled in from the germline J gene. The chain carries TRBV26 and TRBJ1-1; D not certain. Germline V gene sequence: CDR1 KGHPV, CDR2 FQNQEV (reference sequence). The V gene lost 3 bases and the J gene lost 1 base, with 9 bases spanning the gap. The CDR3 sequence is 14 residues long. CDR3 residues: CASSLGQRNTEVFF. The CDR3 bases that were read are TGTGCCAGCAGTCTCGGGCAAAGAAACACAGAAGTCTTC. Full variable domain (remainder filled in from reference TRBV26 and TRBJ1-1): NSKVIQTPRYLVKGQGQKAKMRCIPEKGHPVVFWYQQNKNNEFKFLINFQNQEVLQQIDMTEKRFSAECPSNSPCSLEIQSSEAGDSALYLCASSLGQRNTEVFFGKGTRLTVV.

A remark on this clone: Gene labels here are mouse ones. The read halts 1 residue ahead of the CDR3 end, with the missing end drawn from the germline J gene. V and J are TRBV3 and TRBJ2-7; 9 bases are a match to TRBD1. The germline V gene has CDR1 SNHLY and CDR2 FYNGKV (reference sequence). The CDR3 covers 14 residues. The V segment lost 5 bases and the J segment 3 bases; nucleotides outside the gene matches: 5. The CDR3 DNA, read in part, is TGTGCCAGCAGCCTGGGACAGGGCAACTATGAACAGTAC. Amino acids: CASSLGQGNYEQY. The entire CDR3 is CASSLGQGNYEQYF.

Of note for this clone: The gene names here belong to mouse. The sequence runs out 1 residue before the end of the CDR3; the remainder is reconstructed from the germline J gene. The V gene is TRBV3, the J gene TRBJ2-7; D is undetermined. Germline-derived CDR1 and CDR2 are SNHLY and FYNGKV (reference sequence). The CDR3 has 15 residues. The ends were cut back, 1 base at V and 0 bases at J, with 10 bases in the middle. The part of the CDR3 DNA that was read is TGTGCCAGCAGCTTAGAACGAGGGAGCTCCTATGAACAGTAC. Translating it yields CASSLERGSSYEQY. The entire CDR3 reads CASSLERGSSYEQYF.